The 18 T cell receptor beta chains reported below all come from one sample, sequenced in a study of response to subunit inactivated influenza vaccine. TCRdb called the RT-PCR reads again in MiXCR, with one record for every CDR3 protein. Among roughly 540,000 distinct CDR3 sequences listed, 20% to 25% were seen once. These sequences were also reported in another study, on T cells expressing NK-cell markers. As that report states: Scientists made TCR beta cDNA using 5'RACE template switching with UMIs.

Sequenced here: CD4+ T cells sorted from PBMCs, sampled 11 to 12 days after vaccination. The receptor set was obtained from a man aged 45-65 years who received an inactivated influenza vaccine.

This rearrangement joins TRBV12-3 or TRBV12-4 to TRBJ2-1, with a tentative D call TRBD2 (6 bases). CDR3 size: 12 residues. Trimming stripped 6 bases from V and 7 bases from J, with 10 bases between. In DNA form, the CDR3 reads TGTGCCAGCAGACCAGGGAGGAATGAGCAGTTCTTC. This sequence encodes CASRPGRNEQFF.

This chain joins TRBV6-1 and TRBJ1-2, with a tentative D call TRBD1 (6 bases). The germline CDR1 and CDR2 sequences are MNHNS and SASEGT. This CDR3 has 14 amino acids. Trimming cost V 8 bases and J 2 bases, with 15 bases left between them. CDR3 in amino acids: CASSRRGGNYGYTF. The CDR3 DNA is TGTGCCAGCTCGCGGCGTGGGGGCAACTATGGCTACACCTTC.

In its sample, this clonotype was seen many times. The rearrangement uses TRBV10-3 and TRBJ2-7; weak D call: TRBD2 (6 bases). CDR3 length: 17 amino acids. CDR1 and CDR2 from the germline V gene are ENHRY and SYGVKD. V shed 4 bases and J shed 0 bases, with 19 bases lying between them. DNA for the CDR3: TGTGCCATCAGTGGATCCCGTGGTAGCGGATCCTCCTACGAGCAGTACTTC. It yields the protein CAISGSRGSGSSYEQYF.

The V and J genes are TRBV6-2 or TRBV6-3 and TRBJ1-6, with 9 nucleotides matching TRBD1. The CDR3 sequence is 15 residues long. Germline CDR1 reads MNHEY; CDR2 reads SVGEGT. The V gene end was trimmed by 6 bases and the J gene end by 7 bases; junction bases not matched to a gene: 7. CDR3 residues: CASRTTGTGNSPLHF. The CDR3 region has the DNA TGTGCCAGCAGAACAACCGGGACAGGGAATTCACCCCTCCACTTT.

In DNA form, the CDR3 reads TGCAGCGTGCAACGGGGGACTAGCGGGAGTCCCTACGAGCAGTACTTC. Amino acid sequence: CSVQRGTSGSPYEQYF. This chain links TRBV29-1 with TRBJ2-7; 14 bases are a match to TRBD2. The CDR3 length is 16 residues. The V and J ends lost 6 bases and 2 bases, in that order; junction bases with no gene match: 9. The germline V gene has CDR1 SQVTM and CDR2 ANQGSEA.

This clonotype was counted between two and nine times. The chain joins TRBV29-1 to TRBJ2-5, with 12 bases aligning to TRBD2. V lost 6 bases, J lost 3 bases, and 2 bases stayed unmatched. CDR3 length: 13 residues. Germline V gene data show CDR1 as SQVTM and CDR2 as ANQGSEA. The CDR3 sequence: CSVRLAGEETQYF. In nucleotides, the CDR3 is TGCAGCGTCCGACTAGCGGGGGAAGAGACCCAGTACTTC.

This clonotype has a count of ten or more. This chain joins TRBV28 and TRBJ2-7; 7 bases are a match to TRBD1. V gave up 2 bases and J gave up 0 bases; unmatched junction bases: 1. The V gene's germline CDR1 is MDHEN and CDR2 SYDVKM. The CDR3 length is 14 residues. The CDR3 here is CASSLGDSSYEQYF. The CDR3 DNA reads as TGTGCCAGCAGTTTAGGGGACAGCTCCTACGAGCAGTACTTC.

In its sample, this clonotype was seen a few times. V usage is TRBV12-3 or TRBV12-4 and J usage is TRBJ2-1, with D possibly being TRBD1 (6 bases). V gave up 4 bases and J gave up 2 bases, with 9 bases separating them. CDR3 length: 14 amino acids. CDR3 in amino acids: CASSSTGPYNEQFF. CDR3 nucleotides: TGTGCCAGCAGTTCGACAGGCCCCTACAATGAGCAGTTCTTC.

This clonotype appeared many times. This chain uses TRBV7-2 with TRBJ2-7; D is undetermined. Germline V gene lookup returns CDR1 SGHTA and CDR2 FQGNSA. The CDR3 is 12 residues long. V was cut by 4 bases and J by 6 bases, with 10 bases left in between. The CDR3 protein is CASSSELGEQYF. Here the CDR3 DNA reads TGTGCCAGCAGCTCCGAACTCGGCGAGCAGTACTTC.

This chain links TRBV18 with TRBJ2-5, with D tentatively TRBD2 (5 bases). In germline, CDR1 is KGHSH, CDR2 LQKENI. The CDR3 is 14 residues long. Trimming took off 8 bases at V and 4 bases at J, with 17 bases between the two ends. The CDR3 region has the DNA TGTGCCAGCACAGAAGCACGGGGTGGAGAGACCCAGTACTTC. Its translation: CASTEARGGETQYF. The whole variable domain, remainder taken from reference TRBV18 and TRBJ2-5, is NAGVMQNPRHLVRRRGQEARLRCSPMKGHSHVYWYRQLPEEGLKFMVYLQKENIIDESGMPKERFSAEFPKEGPSILRIQQVVRGDSAAYFCASTEARGGETQYFGPGTRLLVL.

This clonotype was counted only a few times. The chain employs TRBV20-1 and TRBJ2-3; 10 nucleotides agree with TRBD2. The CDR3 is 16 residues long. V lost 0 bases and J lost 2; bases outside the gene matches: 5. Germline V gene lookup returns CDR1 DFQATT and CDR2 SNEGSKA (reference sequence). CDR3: CSARDVLAGNTDTQYF. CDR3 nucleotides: TGCAGTGCTAGAGATGTACTAGCGGGGAACACAGATACGCAGTATTTT.

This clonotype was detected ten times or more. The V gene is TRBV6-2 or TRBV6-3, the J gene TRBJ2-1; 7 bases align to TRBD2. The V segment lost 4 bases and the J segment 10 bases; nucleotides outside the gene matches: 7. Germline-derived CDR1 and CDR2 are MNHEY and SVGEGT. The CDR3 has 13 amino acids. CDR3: CASSLGGVGEQFF. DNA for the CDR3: TGTGCCAGCAGTTTGGGGGGGGTGGGAGAGCAGTTCTTC.

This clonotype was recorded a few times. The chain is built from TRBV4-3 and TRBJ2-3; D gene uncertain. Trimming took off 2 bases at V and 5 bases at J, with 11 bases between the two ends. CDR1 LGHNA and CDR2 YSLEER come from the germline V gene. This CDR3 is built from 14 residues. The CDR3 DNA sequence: TGCGCCAGCAGCCAAACCGACCGGAGAGATACGCAGTATTTT. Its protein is CASSQTDRRDTQYF.

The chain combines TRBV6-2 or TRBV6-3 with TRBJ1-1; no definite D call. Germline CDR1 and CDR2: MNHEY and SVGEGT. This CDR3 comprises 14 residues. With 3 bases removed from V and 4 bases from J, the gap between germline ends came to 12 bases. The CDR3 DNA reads TGTGCCAGCAGTTATGCGGGGTATGCCACTGAAGCTTTCTTT. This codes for CASSYAGYATEAFF.

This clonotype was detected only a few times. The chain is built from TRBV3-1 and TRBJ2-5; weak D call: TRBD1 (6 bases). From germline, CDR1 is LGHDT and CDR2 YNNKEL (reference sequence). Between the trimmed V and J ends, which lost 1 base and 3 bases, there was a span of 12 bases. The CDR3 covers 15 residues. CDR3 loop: CASSQARGGKETQYF. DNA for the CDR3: TGTGCCAGCAGCCAAGCTAGAGGGGGAAAAGAGACCCAGTACTTC.

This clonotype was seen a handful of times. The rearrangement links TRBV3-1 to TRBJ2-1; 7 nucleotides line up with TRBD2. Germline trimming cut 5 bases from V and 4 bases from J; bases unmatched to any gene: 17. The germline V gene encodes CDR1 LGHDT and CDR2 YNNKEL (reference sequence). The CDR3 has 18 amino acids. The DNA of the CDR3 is TGTGCCAGCAGCTATTCTGGGGCGGGAGCTACTTCGTACAATGAGCAGTTCTTC. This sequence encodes CASSYSGAGATSYNEQFF.

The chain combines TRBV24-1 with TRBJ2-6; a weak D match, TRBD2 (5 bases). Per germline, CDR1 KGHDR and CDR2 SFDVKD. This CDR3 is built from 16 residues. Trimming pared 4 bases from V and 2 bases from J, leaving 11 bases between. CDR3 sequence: CATSEMDSAGANVLTF. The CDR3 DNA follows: TGTGCCACCAGTGAAATGGACTCCGCTGGGGCCAACGTCCTGACTTTC.

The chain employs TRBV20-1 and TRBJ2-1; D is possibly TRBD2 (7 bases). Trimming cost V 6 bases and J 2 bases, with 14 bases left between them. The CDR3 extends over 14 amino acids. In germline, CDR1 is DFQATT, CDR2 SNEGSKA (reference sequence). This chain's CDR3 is CSARRGAPYNEQFF. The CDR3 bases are TGCAGTGCGCGACGGGGGGCCCCCTACAATGAGCAGTTCTTC.